This T cell receptor (beta chain) emerged from a study of blood T cells in healthy people across ages. General study findings and limits: Higher naive T cell percentage went strongly together with higher TCR beta diversity. Age brought a roughly linear fall in TCR beta diversity measured per million T cells.

With respect to this clonotype: Its antigen is not known.

Trimming took 4 bases from V and 2 from J; bases not matched to a gene: 6. The CDR3 totals 16 residues. Germline V CDR1 and CDR2: SGHDT, YYEEEE. Using a J-beta primer mix together with a sample-barcoded 5' primer, a second PCR was run for about 6 to 12 cycles. Each cDNA molecule, via a template-switch adaptor with 12 random nucleotides, was tagged. TCRdb used MiXCR to reprocess the 5' RACE reads, holding one entry per CDR3 protein. The sample lists 380,000 or so distinct CDR3 sequences, about half seen once, with around 49% in the top ten. PBMCs numbering at least 7 million were isolated per sample. The chain joins TRBV5-6 to TRBJ2-3, with 11 nucleotides matching TRBD2. This clonotype was sampled from a man between 60 and 75 years old in good health. Sequenced input: blood. CDR3 in DNA: TGTGCCAGCAGCGGTCCGGGACTAGCGGACACAGATACGCAGTATTTT. Protein sequence: CASSGPGLADTDTQYF.